This TCR beta chain stems from a study of OX40 agonist ivuxolimab in advanced cancers. Study context: Partial responses occurred in Three dose-escalation patients, one with hepatocellular carcinoma and two with cutaneous melanoma.

Trimming at V came to 2 bases and at J to 5 bases, leaving 4 bases not matched to a gene. The CDR3 extends over 16 amino acids. From germline, CDR1 is SGHRS and CDR2 YFSETQ. Study-level findings and limits: On average, CD8+ T cells had more expanded clones than CD4+.

A word on this clone: Its antigen remains unknown.

Some clones are missing from TCRdb's copy, which holds only in-frame ones; the method was immunoSEQ multiplex PCR. Seen here are approximately 91,000 clones, roughly 86% observed once, and the top ten hold more than 4%. The receptor was derived from an adult with an advanced solid tumor such as melanoma, head and neck, liver or kidney cancer. This chain joins TRBV5-1 and TRBJ2-5, with 15 bases lining up with TRBD2. The source material was CD4+ or CD8+ T cells sorted from blood, sampled in a trial of the OX40 agonist ivuxolimab. CDR3 protein: CASSFRGLAGGETQYF. The DNA for the CDR3 is TGCGCCAGCAGCTTCCGGGGACTAGCGGGAGGTGAGACCCAGTACTTC. Full variable domain (outside the CDR3, taken from reference TRBV5-1 and TRBJ2-5): KAGVTQTPRYLIKTRGQQVTLSCSPISGHRSVSWYQQTPGQGLQFLFEYFSETQRNKGNFPGRFSGRQFSNSRSEMNVSTLELGDSALYLCASSFRGLAGGETQYFGPGTRLLVL.